This paragraph reports one T cell receptor (beta chain). These data originate in a study of cytomegalovirus exposure and HLA in healthy donors. Primers: 60 Vbeta forward and 13 Jbeta reverse. Clones were sequenced by immunoSEQ multiplex PCR, and TCRdb holds only the in-frame ones, with some missing. The repertoire holds under 150,000 clones, with 65% to 90% as singletons. Germline-derived CDR1 and CDR2 are GTSNPN and SVGIG (reference sequence). This CDR3 is built from 13 residues. Trimming left V 4 bases short and J 7 bases short, with 13 bases between. Sequencing was done on a sample of PBMCs. The chain joins TRBV30 to TRBJ1-4, with D possibly matching TRBD1 (6 bases). This TCR was sampled from a middle-aged man in good health and CMV-seronegative. DNA for the CDR3: TGTGCCTGGAATGGGGGCTGGAGTGAAAAACTGTTTTTT. Its protein is CAWNGGWSEKLFF.